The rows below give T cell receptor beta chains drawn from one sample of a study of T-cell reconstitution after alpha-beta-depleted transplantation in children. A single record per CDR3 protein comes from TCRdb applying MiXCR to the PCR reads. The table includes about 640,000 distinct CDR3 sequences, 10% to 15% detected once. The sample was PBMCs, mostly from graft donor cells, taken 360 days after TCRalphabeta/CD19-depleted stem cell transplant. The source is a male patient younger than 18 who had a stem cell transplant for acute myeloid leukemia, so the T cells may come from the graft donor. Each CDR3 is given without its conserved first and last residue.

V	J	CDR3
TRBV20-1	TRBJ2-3	SVTGSGTDTQY
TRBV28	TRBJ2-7	ASSSTGLYEQY
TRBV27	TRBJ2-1	ASSLGVRLVYNEQF
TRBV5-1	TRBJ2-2	ASKLGPENTGELF
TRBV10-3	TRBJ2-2	ATGTGNTGELF
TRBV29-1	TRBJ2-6	SIWTGVSSGANVLT
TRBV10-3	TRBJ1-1	AISGLQGAGTEAF
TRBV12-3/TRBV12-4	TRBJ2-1	ASSLTGGISGGNEQF
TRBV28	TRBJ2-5	ASSPPGHYQETQY
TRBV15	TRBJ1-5	ATSSLTTHSNQPQH
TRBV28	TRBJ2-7	ASSRLAGTTYEQY
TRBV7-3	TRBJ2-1	ASSSRTSGVVYNEQF
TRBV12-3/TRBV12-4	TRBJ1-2	ASSFTGGVYYGYT
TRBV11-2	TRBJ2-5	ASSFVQLLLSRRETQY
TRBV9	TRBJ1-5	ASSVDDRSNQPQH
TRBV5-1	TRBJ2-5	ASSLDPVAETQY
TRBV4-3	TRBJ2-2	ASSQGRVPTPTGELF
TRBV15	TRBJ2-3	ATSRGGSDTQY
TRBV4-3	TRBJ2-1	ASSQDRGVPPTMQF
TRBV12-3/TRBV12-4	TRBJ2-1	ASITGPPGARSHNEQF
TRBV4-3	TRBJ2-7	ASSQDAGAYEQY